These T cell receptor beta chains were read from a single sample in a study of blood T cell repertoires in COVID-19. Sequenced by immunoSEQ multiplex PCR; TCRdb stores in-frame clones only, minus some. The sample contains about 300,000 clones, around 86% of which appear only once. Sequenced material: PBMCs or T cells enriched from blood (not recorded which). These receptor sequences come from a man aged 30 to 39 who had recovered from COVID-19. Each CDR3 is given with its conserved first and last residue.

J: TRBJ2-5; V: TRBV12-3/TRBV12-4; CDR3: CASSGTRQTQYF
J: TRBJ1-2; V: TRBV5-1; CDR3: CASRLRMSHYGYTF
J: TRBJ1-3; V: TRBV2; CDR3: CASSEGRSSGNTIYF
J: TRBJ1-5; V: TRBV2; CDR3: CASRGTGDSNQPQHF
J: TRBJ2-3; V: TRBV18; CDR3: CASSPGTGGDTQYF
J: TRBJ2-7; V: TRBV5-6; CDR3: CASSLGQNYEQYF
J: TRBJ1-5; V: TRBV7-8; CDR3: CASSLSSVSNQPQHF
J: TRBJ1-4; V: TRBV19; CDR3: CASTGDLGKTEKLFF
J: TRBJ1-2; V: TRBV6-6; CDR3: CASSSGTANYGYTF
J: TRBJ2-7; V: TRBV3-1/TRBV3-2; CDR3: CASSRTGSNYEQYF
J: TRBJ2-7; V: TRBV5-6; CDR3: CASSKNRGRAYEQYF
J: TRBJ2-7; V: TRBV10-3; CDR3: CAISQGASYEQYF
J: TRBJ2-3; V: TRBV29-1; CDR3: CSPEGQTADTQYF
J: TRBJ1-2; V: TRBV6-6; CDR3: CASSYSRANYGYTF
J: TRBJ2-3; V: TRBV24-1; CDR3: CATSAEVTDTQYF
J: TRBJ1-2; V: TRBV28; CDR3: CASTGGARGYTF
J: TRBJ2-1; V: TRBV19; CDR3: CASRSSGGALSYNEQFF
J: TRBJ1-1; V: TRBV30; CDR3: CAWSSTGGTEAFF
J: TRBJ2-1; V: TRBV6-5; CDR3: CASFPGLADNEQFF
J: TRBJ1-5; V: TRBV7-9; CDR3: CASSLGANSNQPQHF
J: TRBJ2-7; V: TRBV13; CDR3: CASSSKGGRDSYEQYF
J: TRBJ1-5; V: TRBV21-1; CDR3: CASSVPPGQGTRMDPSNQPQHF
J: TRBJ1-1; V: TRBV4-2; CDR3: CASSQAQGQTEAFF
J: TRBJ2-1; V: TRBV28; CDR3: CASNGNSHNEQFF
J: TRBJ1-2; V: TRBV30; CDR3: CAWTFGWASGGYTF
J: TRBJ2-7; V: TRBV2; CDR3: CASSTSGGGDSYEQYF
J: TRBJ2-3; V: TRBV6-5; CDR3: CASRNRQDLDTQYF
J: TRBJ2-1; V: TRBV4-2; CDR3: CASSQDTAGPYNEQFF
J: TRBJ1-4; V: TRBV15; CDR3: CATSGPGTNNEKLFF
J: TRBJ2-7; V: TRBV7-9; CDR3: CASSKPGQGSEQYF
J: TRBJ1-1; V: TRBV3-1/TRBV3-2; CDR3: CASAGHLGTEAFF
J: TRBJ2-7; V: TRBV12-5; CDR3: CASGLGGGYEQYF
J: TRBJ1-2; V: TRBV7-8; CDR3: CASSSYSRGGYTF
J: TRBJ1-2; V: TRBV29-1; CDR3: CSVESRDRDLYGYTF
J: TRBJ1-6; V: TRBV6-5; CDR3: CASSYKGLNSPLHF
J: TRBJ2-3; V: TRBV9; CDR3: CASSVDTSGRVGQYF
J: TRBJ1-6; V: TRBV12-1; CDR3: CASSLGRGPGKSPLHF
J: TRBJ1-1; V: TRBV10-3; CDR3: CAIRSTGGRETEAFF
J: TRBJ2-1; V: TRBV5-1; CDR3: CASSLAQPREGQFF
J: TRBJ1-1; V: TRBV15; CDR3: CATSRDAGATAFF
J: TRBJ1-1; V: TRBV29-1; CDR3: CSVAGGQVNTEAFF
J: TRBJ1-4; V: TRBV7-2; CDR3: CASSRRTVPNEKLFF
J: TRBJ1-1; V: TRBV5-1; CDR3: CASSPGDGGNTEAFF
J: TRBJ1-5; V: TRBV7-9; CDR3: CASSLPGVQPQHF
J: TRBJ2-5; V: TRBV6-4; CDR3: CASSVDRGETQYF
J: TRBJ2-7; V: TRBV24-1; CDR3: CATSETQDTPGIYEQYF
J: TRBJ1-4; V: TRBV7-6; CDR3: CASSSTVGDATNEKLFF
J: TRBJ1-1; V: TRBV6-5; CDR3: CASLKTGGEAFF
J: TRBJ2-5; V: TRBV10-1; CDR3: CASSKTGGVETQYF
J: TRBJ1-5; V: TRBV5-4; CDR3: CASSLGGRNDQPQHF
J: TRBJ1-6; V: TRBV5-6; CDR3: CASRLGGTSSNSPLHF
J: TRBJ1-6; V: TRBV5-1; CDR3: CASSQIDRDNSPLHF